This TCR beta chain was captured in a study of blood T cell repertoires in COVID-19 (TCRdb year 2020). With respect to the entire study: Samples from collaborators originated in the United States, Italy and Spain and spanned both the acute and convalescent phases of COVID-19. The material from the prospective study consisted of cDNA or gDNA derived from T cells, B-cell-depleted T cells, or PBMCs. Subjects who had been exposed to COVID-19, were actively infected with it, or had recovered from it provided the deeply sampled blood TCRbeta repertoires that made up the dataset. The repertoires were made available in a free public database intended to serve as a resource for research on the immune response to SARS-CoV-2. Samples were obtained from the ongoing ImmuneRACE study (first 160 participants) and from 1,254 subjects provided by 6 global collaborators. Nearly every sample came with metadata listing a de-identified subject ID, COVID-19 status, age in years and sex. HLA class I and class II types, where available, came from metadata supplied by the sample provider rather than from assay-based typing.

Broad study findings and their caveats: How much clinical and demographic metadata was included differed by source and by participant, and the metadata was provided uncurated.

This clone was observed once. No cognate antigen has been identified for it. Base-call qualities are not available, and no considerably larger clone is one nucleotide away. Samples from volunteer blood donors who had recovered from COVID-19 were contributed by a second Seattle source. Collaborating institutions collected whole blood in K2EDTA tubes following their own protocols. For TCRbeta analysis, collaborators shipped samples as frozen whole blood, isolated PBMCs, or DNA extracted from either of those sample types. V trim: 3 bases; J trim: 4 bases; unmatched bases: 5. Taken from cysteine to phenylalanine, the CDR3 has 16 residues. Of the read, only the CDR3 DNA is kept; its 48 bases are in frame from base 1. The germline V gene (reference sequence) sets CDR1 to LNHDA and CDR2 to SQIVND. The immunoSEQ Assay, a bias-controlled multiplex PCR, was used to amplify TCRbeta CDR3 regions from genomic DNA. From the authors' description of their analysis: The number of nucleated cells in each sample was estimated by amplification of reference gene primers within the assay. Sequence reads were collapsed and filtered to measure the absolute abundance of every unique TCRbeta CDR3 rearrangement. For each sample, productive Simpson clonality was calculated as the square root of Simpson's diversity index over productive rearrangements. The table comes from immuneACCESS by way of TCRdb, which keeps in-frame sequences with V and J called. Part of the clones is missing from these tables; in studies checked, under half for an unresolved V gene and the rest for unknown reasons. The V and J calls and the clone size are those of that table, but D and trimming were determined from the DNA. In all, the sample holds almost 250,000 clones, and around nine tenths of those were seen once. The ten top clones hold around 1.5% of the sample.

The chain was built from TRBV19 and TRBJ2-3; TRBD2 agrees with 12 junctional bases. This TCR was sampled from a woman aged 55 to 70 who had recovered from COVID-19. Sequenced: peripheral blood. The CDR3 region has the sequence CASSIQTSGGADTQYF. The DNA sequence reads TGTGCCAGTAGTATCCAGACTAGCGGGGGCGCAGATACGCAGTATTTT.